These 7 T cell receptor beta chains originate from one sample sequenced in a study of long-term antiretroviral therapy in people with HIV. The authors ran the immunoSEQ assay, v3.0, at survey level. Assay: immunoSEQ multiplex PCR; the TCRdb copy retains only in-frame clones and omits some. The table lists about 19,000 clones, approximately 79% of them singletons, with around 6.6% in the top ten. Sequencing was performed on unsorted PBMCs, taken at the start of antiretroviral therapy, before treatment. The source of these receptors is a man younger than 35 with HIV.

This clone was detected only a few times. The rearrangement joins TRBV5-1 to TRBJ2-7, with a weak D call TRBD2 (6 bases). Trimming removed 5 bases from V and 2 bases from J, with 8 bases in between. The CDR3 is made up of 12 amino acids. CDR1 is SGHRS and CDR2 is YFSETQ in the germline V gene. DNA for the CDR3: TGCGCCAGCAGTTCGGGGGCCTACGAGCAGTACTTC. This codes for CASSSGAYEQYF. The complete variable domain, with remaining parts taken from reference TRBV5-1 and TRBJ2-7, reads KAGVTQTPRYLIKTRGQQVTLSCSPISGHRSVSWYQQTPGQGLQFLFEYFSETQRNKGNFPGRFSGRQFSNSRSEMNVSTLELGDSALYLCASSSGAYEQYFGPGTRLTVT.

The chain employs TRBV6-5 and TRBJ2-3, with D unclear. Trimming removed 7 bases at V and 1 base at J, with 12 bases between. This CDR3 is 14 amino acids long. Germline loops: CDR1 MNHEY, CDR2 SVGAGI. CDR3 loop: CASNRRQGTDTQYF. In DNA form, the CDR3 reads TGTGCCAGCAACCGACGACAAGGCACAGATACGCAGTATTTT.

The genes are TRBV7-8 and TRBJ2-7, with 7 positions matching TRBD1. The germline CDR1 and CDR2 sequences are SGHVS and FQNEAQ. The CDR3 is 17 amino acids. The ends lost 5 bases at V and 0 bases at J; junction bases unmatched: 13. The CDR3 spells CASSEPRNRGRSYEQYF. CDR3 nucleotide sequence: TGTGCCAGCAGCGAGCCCAGAAACAGGGGTCGCTCCTACGAGCAGTACTTC. Full variable domain (missing parts from reference TRBV7-8 and TRBJ2-7): GAGVSQSPRYKVAKRGQDVALRCDPISGHVSLFWYQQALGQGPEFLTYFQNEAQLDKSGLPSDRFFAERPEGSVSTLKIQRTQQEDSAVYLCASSEPRNRGRSYEQYFGPGTRLTVT.

This CDR3 reads CAWSRVPSSTQYF. CDR3 coding DNA: TGTGCCTGGAGCCGGGTGCCGTCCAGTACGCAGTATTTT. The genes are TRBV30 and TRBJ2-3; D remains ambiguous. Per germline, CDR1 GTSNPN and CDR2 SVGIG (reference sequence). Trimming removed 3 bases at V and 8 bases at J, with 15 bases between. This CDR3 comprises 13 residues.

This clone occurred a few times. The chain recombines TRBV27 with TRBJ1-4; 8 positions match TRBD1. The CDR3 contains 13 residues. Looked up from germline, CDR1 is MNHEY and CDR2 is SMNVEV (reference sequence). V trimming: 5 bases; J trimming: 14 bases; junction bases outside the gene matches: 10. The CDR3 nucleotides read TGTGCCAGCAGTCGGACAGGGAAAACCTCCCTGTTTTTT. Translating it yields CASSRTGKTSLFF.

The sample holds one count of this clone. The chain joins TRBV4-1 to TRBJ2-3, with D unresolved. The germline V and J ends were trimmed by 0 bases and 8 bases, with 15 bases remaining between them. The CDR3 extends over 15 amino acids. The germline gives CDR1 MGHRA, CDR2 YSYEKL. The CDR3 reads CASSQDFRPTTTQYF. Here the CDR3 DNA reads TGCGCCAGCAGCCAAGACTTCCGACCGACAACTACGCAGTATTTT.

CDR3 DNA: TGTGCCAGCAGCTCACGGGACAGGGTCGAGCAGTACTTC. This codes for CASSSRDRVEQYF. The V and J genes are TRBV7-9 and TRBJ2-7; 9 bases are a match to TRBD1. V lost 4 bases, J lost 6 bases, and 4 bases stayed unmatched. Germline CDR1 and CDR2: SEHNR and FQNEAQ (reference sequence). CDR3 length: 13 residues.